Shown below are 15 T cell receptor beta chains from a single sample sequenced in a study of cytomegalovirus exposure and HLA in healthy donors. PCR was performed using 60 Vbeta and 13 Jbeta primers. TCRdb keeps only in-frame clones here, not all; method: immunoSEQ multiplex PCR. The table records more than 100,000 clones, over 65% of them present only once. Sequenced material: PBMCs. Receptors originate from a female donor in good health and CMV-seropositive.

The genes are TRBV28 and TRBJ1-4; TRBD1 aligns across 8 bases. Germline V lookup: CDR1 MDHEN, CDR2 SYDVKM. Trimming removed 3 bases from V and 8 bases from J; junction bases left unmatched: 20. The CDR3 has 19 amino acids. This CDR3 reads CASSLTLTPVGQGREKLFF. In DNA, the CDR3 is TGTGCCAGCAGTTTGACTCTAACCCCCGTTGGACAGGGCAGAGAAAAACTGTTTTTT.

The CDR3 sequence: CASSPVGTSGGDYGYTF. The CDR3 DNA follows: TGCGCCAGCAGCCCAGTCGGGACCTCAGGGGGAGACTATGGCTACACCTTC. The chain carries TRBV5-1 and TRBJ1-2; 7 nucleotides match TRBD1. After removal of 4 bases from V and 3 bases from J, the junction contained 15 bases not matched to a gene. This CDR3 is 17 amino acids long. Per germline, CDR1 SGHRS and CDR2 YFSETQ.

V and J are TRBV5-1 and TRBJ2-3; 13 bases are shared with TRBD2. The ends lost 8 bases at V and 4 bases at J; junction bases unmatched: 19. This CDR3 has 19 residues. CDR1 is SGHRS, CDR2 YFSETQ, per germline. Here the CDR3 DNA reads TGCGCCAGTAGACTTGGACTAGCGGGAGTTGAAGTCAATGCAGATACGCAGTATTTT. Protein: CASRLGLAGVEVNADTQYF.

This clone was counted once. The V call is TRBV1, the J call TRBJ2-2; the table's D call TRBD2 went unverified against the DNA. TRBV1 is deemed a pseudogene. The CDR3 contains 14 residues. The chain's CDR3 is CTSSQESSNWELFF. The DNA of the CDR3 is TGCACCAGCAGCCAAGAGTCTAGTAATTGGGAGCTGTTTTTT.

This clone has only a few counts. This chain uses TRBV6-1 with TRBJ2-6; D gene unclear. Germline loops: CDR1 MNHNS, CDR2 SASEGT. The germline V and J ends were trimmed by 9 bases and 1 base, with 7 bases remaining between them. There are 13 residues in the CDR3. CDR3 sequence: CASVLSGANVLTF. The DNA for the CDR3 is TGTGCCAGTGTTCTTTCTGGGGCCAACGTCCTGACTTTC.

This clone has only a few counts. The CDR3, as DNA: TGTGCCAGCACCGTGACAGGGCTCTACGAGCAGTACTTC. This encodes CASTVTGLYEQYF. The V call is TRBV6-1, the J call TRBJ2-7, with 7 bases fitting TRBD1. The CDR3 runs 13 residues. Germline assignment: CDR1 MNHNS and CDR2 SASEGT. Trimming took 7 bases from V and 3 from J; bases not matched to a gene: 6.

This chain uses TRBV5-1 with TRBJ2-3, with TRBD2 identical over 7 bases. Germline V gives CDR1 SGHRS, CDR2 YFSETQ. The junction had 2 bases not matched to a gene; V was cut back by 0 bases and J by 1 base. CDR3 length: 15 amino acids. CDR3 protein: CASSLVLAGTDTQYF. In DNA form, the CDR3 reads TGCGCCAGCAGCTTGGTTCTAGCGGGCACAGATACGCAGTATTTT.

This clone has just a few counts. The chain combines TRBV5-4 with TRBJ1-1; no clear D gene. The CDR3 loop spans 14 amino acids. CDR1 and CDR2 from the germline V gene are SGHNT and YYREEE (reference sequence). Trimming shortened V by 4 bases and J by 5 bases, and 15 bases separated the two germline ends. The CDR3 DNA is TGTGCCAGCAGCGCGGACCGGGCGGGTACTGAAGCTTTCTTT. This sequence encodes CASSADRAGTEAFF.

The chain carries TRBV5-1 and TRBJ2-1, with D unresolved. This CDR3 is 13 amino acids long. Per germline, CDR1 SGHRS and CDR2 YFSETQ. V was trimmed by 0 bases and J by 7 bases, leaving 8 bases between them. CDR3 residues: CASSLGYINEQFF. The CDR3 DNA sequence: TGCGCCAGCAGCTTGGGTTACATTAATGAGCAGTTCTTC.

The rearrangement uses TRBV13 and TRBJ2-7; D is ambiguous. This CDR3 comprises 14 residues. Germline CDR1 PRHDT, CDR2 FYEKMQ (reference sequence). With 0 bases removed from V and 2 bases from J, the gap between germline ends came to 8 bases. CDR3 sequence: CASSLGLTTYEQYF. As DNA, the CDR3 is TGTGCCAGCAGCTTAGGTCTTACAACCTACGAGCAGTACTTC.

CDR3: CASSQPGQDHYEQYF. CDR3 bases: TGTGCCAGCAGCCAACCGGGACAGGACCACTACGAGCAGTACTTC. The rearrangement joins TRBV5-4 to TRBJ2-7, with 8 bases that match TRBD1. Losses at the gene ends were 4 bases for V and 3 bases for J; bases not matched to a gene: 9. The V gene's germline CDR1 is SGHNT and CDR2 YYREEE (reference sequence). The CDR3 extends over 15 amino acids.

V and J are TRBV7-3 and TRBJ1-1, with a possible D match to TRBD1 (6 bases). V was cut by 2 bases and J by 1 base, with 8 bases left in between. Germline V gene data show CDR1 as SGHTA and CDR2 as FQGTGA. The CDR3 consists of 14 residues. As DNA, the CDR3 is TGTGCCAGCAGCTTACAGGGGCAGAACACTGAAGCTTTCTTT. Its translation is CASSLQGQNTEAFF.

Details on this clone: The junction shows a germline mismatch at one end, possibly a read error. This sequence joins TRBV7-9 and TRBJ1-3; 7 bases agree with TRBD1. Looked up from germline, CDR1 is SEHNR and CDR2 is FQNEAQ (reference sequence). This CDR3 is 17 amino acids long. This chain's CDR3 is CSSSLESWTGSGNTIYF. CDR3 nucleotides: TGTTCCAGCAGCTTAGAATCGTGGACAGGCTCTGGAAACACCATATATTTT.

This clone has just a few counts. This chain uses TRBV6-5 with TRBJ1-6; TRBD1 might be the D (6 bases). This CDR3 has 14 amino acids. The germline CDR1 and CDR2 sequences are MNHEY and SVGAGI. Trimming cost V 5 bases and J 6 bases, with 11 bases left between them. CDR3 loop: CASSPQGFNSPLHF. The CDR3 region has the DNA TGTGCCAGCAGTCCACAGGGATTTAATTCACCCCTCCACTTT.

V gene TRBV18 combines with J gene TRBJ2-2; tentatively, D is TRBD1 (6 bases). Deletions cut 3 bases from V and 8 bases from J, with 16 bases between. From germline, CDR1 is KGHSH and CDR2 LQKENI. The CDR3 has 15 amino acids. CDR3 coding DNA: TGTGCCAGCTCACCTCGGACAGTCGTCTCTGGGGAGCTGTTTTTT. It is translated as CASSPRTVVSGELFF.